This TCR beta chain was sequenced for a study of T cell responses to AZD1222 COVID-19 vaccine. Study outcomes and limitations: CD4 TCRs associated with vaccination spanned spike, dominating at 160-218 and 743-854. White British ancestry dominated among donors, who included more females, and clonal diversity was possibly underestimated. Nearly half of spike-specific TCRs reportedly go after variant regions that carry no mutations. Increases in Spike-specific TCR breadth and depth were seen after two AZD1222 doses.

The V gene's germline CDR1 is ENHRY and CDR2 SYGVKD. The V end lost 7 bases, the J end lost 6 bases, and 13 bases lay between the germline ends. The CDR3 extends over 12 amino acids. Using immunoSEQ multiplex PCR, the repertoire was profiled, and TCRdb retains in-frame clones only, with some absent. The sample has some 130,000 clones, around nine tenths seen once. On this clone itself: No antigen is known for it.

This material consisted of peripheral blood, taken on day 0 of AZD1222 vaccination. This rearrangement joins TRBV10-3 to TRBJ2-7; possibly TRBD1 or TRBD2 for D (5 bases each). The source is an adult in good health. The CDR3 region is CAITEQGPEQYF. CDR3 in DNA: TGTGCCATCACCGAGCAGGGACCCGAGCAGTACTTC.